These T cell receptor beta chains were read from a single sample in a study of CDR3 diversity in severe acne. TCRdb fed the PCR reads into MiXCR, producing one record per CDR3 protein. The sample gives 97,000 or so distinct CDR3 sequences, about half of which show up once; roughly 12% is in the top ten. The sequencing input was blood. These receptors were collected from a male donor with acne. The CDR3 runs from the conserved cysteine through the conserved F or W. A D gene is named only where the DNA matches it firmly. Clone size appears in some rows only: once, few, many, or a class for an expanded clone.

clone_size	d_call	v_call	j_call	cdr3_aa
many	TRBD2	TRBV20-1	TRBJ2-7	CSAPGLAGPGEQYF
many	NA	TRBV7-6	TRBJ2-2	CASSQGSGAGELFF
once	TRBD1	TRBV20-1	TRBJ2-5	CSASRAGTGRPETQHF
many	NA	TRBV20-1	TRBJ1-1	CSARSRLNTEAFF
NA	TRBD1	TRBV12-3/TRBV12-4	TRBJ2-1	CATSRWGDRGAYNEQFF
NA	TRBD1	TRBV6-1	TRBJ1-6	CASSGQGNSPLHF
NA	TRBD2	TRBV28	TRBJ2-1	CASSLWPETSGRGPQFF
NA	NA	TRBV6-1	TRBJ1-4	CASKRGGNEKLFF
many	TRBD1	TRBV6-4	TRBJ2-1	CASSDSTGGYNEQFF
many	NA	TRBV2	TRBJ1-4	CASTTDNEKLFF
few	NA	TRBV12-1	TRBJ1-4	CASWCVGGEGEKLFF
once	NA	TRBV29-1	TRBJ1-1	CSVERVHGTEAFF
NA	TRBD1	TRBV28	TRBJ1-6	CASGQGMASPLHF
NA	NA	TRBV25-1	TRBJ1-2	CASSTSVQISYGYTF
NA	NA	TRBV4-1	TRBJ2-4	CASSLDSLAKNIQYF
many	TRBD2	TRBV18	TRBJ2-1	CASSPLAGDLGEQFF
NA	NA	TRBV7-9	TRBJ1-2	CASTLAGTYNYGYTF
many	NA	TRBV12-3/TRBV12-4	TRBJ2-1	CASSLGGGYNEQFF
once	NA	TRBV10-3	TRBJ2-7	CAIMEGGEQYF
NA	TRBD2	TRBV20-1	TRBJ2-3	CSAREARLAGGRAGDTQYF
NA	NA	TRBV20-1	TRBJ2-2	CSAQDPTTGELFF
few	NA	TRBV29-1	TRBJ2-7	CSVIFRGTYEQYF
few	NA	TRBV11-2	TRBJ2-5	CASSLMFGDETQYF
NA	NA	TRBV5-1	TRBJ2-5	CASNIDVRRETQYF
few	TRBD1	TRBV28	TRBJ1-2	CASSNEGGVTNYGYTF
NA	NA	TRBV30	TRBJ2-7	CVSGGQYSYEQYF
NA	NA	TRBV29-1	TRBJ1-1	CSIEVRQPRPLRNF
NA	TRBD2	TRBV7-2	TRBJ2-7	CASSLKVRGLAGVDEQYF
NA	TRBD2	TRBV6-5	TRBJ2-1	CASRGTSGTNEQFF
NA	TRBD1	TRBV2	TRBJ2-5	CASRDLGTATGETQYF
NA	NA	TRBV9	TRBJ2-1	CASSANAGQEQFF
NA	NA	TRBV25-1	TRBJ2-1	CARGANEQFF
NA	NA	TRBV9	TRBJ1-6	CASSLGTGPAPPLHF
medium-sized	NA	TRBV7-2	TRBJ2-3	CASSLSQGTDTQYF
NA	TRBD1	TRBV10-1	TRBJ2-7	CASSESWDRGDEQYF
many	TRBD2	TRBV20-1	TRBJ2-1	CSAPTSGDYNEQFF
NA	NA	TRBV7-6	TRBJ2-5	CASSPPGTQYF
NA	TRBD2	TRBV4-3	TRBJ2-7	CASSLWLAGASYEQYF
NA	TRBD2	TRBV7-2	TRBJ2-3	CASSYGTSGRGVTDTQYF
many	NA	TRBV7-3	TRBJ2-2	CASSLGLQNTGELFF
NA	TRBD1	TRBV9	TRBJ2-1	CAEETGGRNEQFF
few	NA	TRBV27	TRBJ1-6	CASSPDPGGGSPLHF